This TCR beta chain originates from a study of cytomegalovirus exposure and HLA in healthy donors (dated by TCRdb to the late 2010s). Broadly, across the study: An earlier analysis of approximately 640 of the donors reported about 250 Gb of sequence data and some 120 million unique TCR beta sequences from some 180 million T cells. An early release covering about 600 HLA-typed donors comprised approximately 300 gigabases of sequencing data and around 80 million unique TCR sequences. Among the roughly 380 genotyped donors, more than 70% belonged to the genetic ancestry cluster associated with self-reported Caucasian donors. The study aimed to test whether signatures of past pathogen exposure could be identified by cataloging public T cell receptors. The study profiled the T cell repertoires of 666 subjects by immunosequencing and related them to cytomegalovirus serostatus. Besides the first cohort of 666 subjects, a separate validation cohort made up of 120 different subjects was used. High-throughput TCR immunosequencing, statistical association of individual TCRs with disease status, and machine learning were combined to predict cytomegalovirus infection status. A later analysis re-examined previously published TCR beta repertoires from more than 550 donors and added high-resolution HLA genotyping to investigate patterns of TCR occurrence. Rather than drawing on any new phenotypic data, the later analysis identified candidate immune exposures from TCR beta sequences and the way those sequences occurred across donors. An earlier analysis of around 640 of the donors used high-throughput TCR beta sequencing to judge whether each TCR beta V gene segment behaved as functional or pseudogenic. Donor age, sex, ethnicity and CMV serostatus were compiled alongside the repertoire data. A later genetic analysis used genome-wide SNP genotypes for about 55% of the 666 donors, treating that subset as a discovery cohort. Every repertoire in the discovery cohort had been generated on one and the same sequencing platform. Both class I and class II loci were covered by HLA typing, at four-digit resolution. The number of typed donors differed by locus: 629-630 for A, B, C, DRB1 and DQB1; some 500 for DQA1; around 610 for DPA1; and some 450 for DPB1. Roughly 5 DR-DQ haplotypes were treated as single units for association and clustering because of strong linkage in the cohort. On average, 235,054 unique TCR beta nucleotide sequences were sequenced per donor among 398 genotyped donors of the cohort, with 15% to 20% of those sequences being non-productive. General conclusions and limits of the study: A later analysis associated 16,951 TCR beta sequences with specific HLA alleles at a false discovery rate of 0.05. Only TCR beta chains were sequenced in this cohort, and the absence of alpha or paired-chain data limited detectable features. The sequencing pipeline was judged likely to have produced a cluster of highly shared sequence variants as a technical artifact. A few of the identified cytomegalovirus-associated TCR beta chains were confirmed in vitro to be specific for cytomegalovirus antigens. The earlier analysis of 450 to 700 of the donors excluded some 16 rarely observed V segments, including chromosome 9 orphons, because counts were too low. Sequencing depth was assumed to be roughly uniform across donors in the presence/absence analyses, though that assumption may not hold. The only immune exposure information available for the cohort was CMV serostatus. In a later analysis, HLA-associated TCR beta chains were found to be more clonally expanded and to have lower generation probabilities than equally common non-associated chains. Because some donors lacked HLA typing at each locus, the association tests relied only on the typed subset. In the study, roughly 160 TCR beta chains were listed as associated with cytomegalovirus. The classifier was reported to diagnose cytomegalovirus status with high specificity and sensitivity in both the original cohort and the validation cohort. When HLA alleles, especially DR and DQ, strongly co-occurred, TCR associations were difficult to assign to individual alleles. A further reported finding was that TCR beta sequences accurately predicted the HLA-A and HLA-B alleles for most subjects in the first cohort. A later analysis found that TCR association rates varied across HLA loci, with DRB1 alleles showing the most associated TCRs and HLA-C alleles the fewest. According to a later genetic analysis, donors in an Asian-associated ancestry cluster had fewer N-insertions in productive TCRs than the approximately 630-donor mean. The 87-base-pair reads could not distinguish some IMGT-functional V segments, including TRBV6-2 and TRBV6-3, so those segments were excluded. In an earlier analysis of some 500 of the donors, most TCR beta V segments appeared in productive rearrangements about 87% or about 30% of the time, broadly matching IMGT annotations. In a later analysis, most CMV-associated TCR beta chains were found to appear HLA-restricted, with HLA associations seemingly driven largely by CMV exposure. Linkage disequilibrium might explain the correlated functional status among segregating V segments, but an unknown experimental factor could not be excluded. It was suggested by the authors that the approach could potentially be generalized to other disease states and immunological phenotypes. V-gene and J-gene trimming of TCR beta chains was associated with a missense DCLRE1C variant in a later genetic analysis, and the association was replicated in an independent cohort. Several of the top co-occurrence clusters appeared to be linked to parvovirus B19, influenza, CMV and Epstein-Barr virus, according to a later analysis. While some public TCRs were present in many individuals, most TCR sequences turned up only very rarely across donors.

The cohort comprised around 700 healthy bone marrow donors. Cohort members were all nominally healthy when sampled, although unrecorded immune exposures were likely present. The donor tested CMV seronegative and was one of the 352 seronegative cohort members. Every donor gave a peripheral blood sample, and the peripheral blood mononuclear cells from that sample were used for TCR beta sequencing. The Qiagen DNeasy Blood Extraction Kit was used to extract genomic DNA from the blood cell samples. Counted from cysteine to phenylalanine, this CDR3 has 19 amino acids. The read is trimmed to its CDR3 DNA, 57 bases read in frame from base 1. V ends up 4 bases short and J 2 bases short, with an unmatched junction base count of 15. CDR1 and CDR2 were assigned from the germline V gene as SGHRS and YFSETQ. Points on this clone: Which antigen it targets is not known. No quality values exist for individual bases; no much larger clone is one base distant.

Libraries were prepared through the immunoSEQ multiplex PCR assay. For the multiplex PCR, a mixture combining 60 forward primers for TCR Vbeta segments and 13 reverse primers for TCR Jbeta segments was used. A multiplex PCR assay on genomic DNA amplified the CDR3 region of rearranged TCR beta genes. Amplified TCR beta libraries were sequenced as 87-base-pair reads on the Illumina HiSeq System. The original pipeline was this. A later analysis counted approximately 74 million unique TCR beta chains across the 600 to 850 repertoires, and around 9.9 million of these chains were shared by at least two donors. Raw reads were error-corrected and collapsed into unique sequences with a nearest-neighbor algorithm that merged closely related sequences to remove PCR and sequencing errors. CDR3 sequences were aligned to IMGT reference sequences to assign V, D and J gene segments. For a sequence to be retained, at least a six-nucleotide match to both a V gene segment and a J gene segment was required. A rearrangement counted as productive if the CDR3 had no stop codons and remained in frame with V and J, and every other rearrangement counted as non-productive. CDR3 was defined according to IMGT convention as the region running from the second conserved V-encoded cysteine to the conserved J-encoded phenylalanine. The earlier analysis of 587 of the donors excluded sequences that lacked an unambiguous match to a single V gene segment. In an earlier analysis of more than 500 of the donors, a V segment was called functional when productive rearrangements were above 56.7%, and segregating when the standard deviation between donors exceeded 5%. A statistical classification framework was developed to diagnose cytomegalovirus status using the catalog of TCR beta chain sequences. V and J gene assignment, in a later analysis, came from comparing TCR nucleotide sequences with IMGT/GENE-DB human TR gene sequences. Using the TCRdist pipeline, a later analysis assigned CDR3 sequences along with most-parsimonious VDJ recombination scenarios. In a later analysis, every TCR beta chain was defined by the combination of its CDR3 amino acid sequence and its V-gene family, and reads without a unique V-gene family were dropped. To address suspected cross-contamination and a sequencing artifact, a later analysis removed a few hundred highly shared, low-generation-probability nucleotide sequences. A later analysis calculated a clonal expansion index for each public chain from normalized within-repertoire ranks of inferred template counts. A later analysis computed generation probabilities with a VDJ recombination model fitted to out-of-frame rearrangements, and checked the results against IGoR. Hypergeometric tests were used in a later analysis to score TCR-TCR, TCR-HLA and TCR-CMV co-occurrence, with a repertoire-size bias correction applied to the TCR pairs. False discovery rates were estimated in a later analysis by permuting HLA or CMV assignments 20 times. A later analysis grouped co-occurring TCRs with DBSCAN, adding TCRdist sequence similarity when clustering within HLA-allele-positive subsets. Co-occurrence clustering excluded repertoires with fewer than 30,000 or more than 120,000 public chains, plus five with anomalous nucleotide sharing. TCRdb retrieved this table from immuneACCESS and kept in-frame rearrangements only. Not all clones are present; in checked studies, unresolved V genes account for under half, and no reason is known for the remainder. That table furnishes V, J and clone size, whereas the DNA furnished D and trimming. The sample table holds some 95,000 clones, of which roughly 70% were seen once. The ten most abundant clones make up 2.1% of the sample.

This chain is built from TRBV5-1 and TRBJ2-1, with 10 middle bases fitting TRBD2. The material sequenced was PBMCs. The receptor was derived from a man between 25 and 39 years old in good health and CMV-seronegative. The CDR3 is CASSQTSGSPFRPYNEQFF. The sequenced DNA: TGCGCCAGCAGCCAGACTAGCGGGTCTCCCTTTCGTCCCTACAATGAGCAGTTCTTC. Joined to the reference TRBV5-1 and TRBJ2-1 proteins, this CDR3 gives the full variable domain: KAGVTQTPRYLIKTRGQQVTLSCSPISGHRSVSWYQQTPGQGLQFLFEYFSETQRNKGNFPGRFSGRQFSNSRSEMNVSTLELGDSALYLCASSQTSGSPFRPYNEQFFGPGTRLTVL.